Included here is one T cell receptor beta chain sequence, with context. The data are from a study of early T cells in non-severe SARS-CoV-2 infection. Between the trimmed V and J ends, which lost 6 bases and 0 bases, there was a span of 9 bases. Germline V lookup: CDR1 MNHEY, CDR2 SVGEGT. The CDR3 spans 15 residues. MiXCR, run by TCRdb on the 5' RACE reads, gives a single entry per CDR3 protein. The sample includes roughly 100,000 distinct CDR3 sequences, less than 15% seen only once; the top ten take less than 8%. This chain uses TRBV6-2 or TRBV6-3 with TRBJ2-6; D is uncertain. The TCR comes from an adult who was a healthcare worker with PCR-confirmed SARS-CoV-2 infection or an uninfected control (not recorded which). Sequencing was performed on whole blood. CDR3 sequence: CASSQLSSGANVLTF. CDR3 nucleotides: TGTGCCAGCAGCCAACTAAGCTCTGGGGCCAACGTCCTGACTTTC.